A selection of T cell receptor beta chains follows, all from one sample in a study of beta chain features in type 1 diabetes. Assay used: immunoSEQ multiplex PCR; TCRdb lists only in-frame clones, some missing. The table has around 340,000 clones, approximately 8% seen once. The sample comprised central memory CD4+ T cells from blood. Source of these receptors: a woman aged 18-29 years in good health. CDR3s include the opening cysteine and the closing phenylalanine or tryptophan. Each record gives: J gene, D gene, clone size, V gene, CDR3 DNA, CDR3 protein. The D gene is left open where the match is weak. Rows give clone size only sometimes, using once, few, many, or a class for an expanded clone.

J gene: TRBJ2-1; D gene: NA; clone size: few; V gene: TRBV7-2; CDR3 DNA: TGTGCCAGCAGCCCCACGTGGGGTTTCTACAATGAGCAGTTCTTC; CDR3 protein: CASSPTWGFYNEQFF
J gene: TRBJ2-7; D gene: TRBD2; clone size: NA; V gene: TRBV6-5; CDR3 DNA: TGTGCCAGCAGGGAAGGACTAGCGGGATTGTATCAGTACTTC; CDR3 protein: CASREGLAGLYQYF
J gene: TRBJ2-3; D gene: TRBD1; clone size: NA; V gene: TRBV29-1; CDR3 DNA: TGCAGCGTCCGGAATAGGACAGGGCAGGCAGATACGCAGTATTTT; CDR3 protein: CSVRNRTGQADTQYF
J gene: TRBJ2-3; D gene: NA; clone size: few; V gene: TRBV7-3; CDR3 DNA: TGTGCCAGCAGCTCCCAGGGGGGGCTCGGCACAGATACGCAGTATTTT; CDR3 protein: CASSSQGGLGTDTQYF
J gene: TRBJ1-1; D gene: NA; clone size: few; V gene: TRBV19; CDR3 DNA: TGTGCCACCGGATCTGGGGCTCGGACTGAAGCTTTCTTT; CDR3 protein: CATGSGARTEAFF
J gene: TRBJ1-5; D gene: NA; clone size: NA; V gene: TRBV28; CDR3 DNA: TGTGCCAGCAGCCTCTTTCACTTGGGACGGATTAGCAATCAGCCCCAGCATTTT; CDR3 protein: CASSLFHLGRISNQPQHF
J gene: TRBJ1-4; D gene: NA; clone size: few; V gene: TRBV7-2; CDR3 DNA: TGTGCCAGCAGCCTTGGACGGAACAATGAAAAACTGTTTTTT; CDR3 protein: CASSLGRNNEKLFF
J gene: TRBJ2-5; D gene: NA; clone size: few; V gene: TRBV15; CDR3 DNA: TGTGCCACCAGCAGAGATTATCGCGTGGGAGAGACCCAGTACTTC; CDR3 protein: CATSRDYRVGETQYF
J gene: TRBJ2-5; D gene: NA; clone size: few; V gene: TRBV6-5; CDR3 DNA: TGTGCCAGCAGTTACCTAGTAGCCGGGGAGACCCAGTACTTC; CDR3 protein: CASSYLVAGETQYF
J gene: TRBJ1-2; D gene: TRBD1; clone size: many; V gene: TRBV7-2; CDR3 DNA: TGTGCCAGCAGCCCTGACAGGGGTCGGGGCTACACCTTC; CDR3 protein: CASSPDRGRGYTF
J gene: TRBJ2-1; D gene: NA; clone size: NA; V gene: TRBV4-2; CDR3 DNA: TGTGCCAGCAGCAGAGGAATCGGGAGCTCCTACAATGAGCAGTTCTTC; CDR3 protein: CASSRGIGSSYNEQFF
J gene: TRBJ2-1; D gene: TRBD2; clone size: NA; V gene: TRBV6-5; CDR3 DNA: TGTGCCAGCAGTGCTAGCGGGTATAACAATGAGCAGTTCTTC; CDR3 protein: CASSASGYNNEQFF
J gene: TRBJ1-4; D gene: NA; clone size: NA; V gene: TRBV2; CDR3 DNA: TGTGCCAGCAGGGTAGAAAAACTGTTTTTT; CDR3 protein: CASRVEKLFF
J gene: TRBJ1-4; D gene: TRBD1; clone size: NA; V gene: TRBV27; CDR3 DNA: TGTGCCAGCAGTCCGTCCGGGACAGGGCCTGAAAAACTGTTTTTT; CDR3 protein: CASSPSGTGPEKLFF
J gene: TRBJ2-5; D gene: NA; clone size: NA; V gene: TRBV5-1; CDR3 DNA: TGCGCCAGCAGGATGAGGGGCGACCCAAGGGAGACCCAGTACTTC; CDR3 protein: CASRMRGDPRETQYF
J gene: TRBJ2-7; D gene: NA; clone size: few; V gene: TRBV5-1; CDR3 DNA: TGCGCCAGCAGCTTGGACAGTTCAAGCGGCGAGCAGTACTTC; CDR3 protein: CASSLDSSSGEQYF
J gene: TRBJ2-7; D gene: NA; clone size: few; V gene: TRBV7-8; CDR3 DNA: TGTGCCAGCGGGGCCTCGGGGGAGCAGTACTTC; CDR3 protein: CASGASGEQYF
J gene: TRBJ2-7; D gene: NA; clone size: few; V gene: TRBV18; CDR3 DNA: TGTGCCAGCTCACGAGATCGGGCGGGTAACGAGCAGTACTTC; CDR3 protein: CASSRDRAGNEQYF
J gene: TRBJ2-1; D gene: NA; clone size: few; V gene: TRBV9; CDR3 DNA: TGTGCCAGCAGCGCGACTATCGGTACCTACAATGAGCAGTTCTTC; CDR3 protein: CASSATIGTYNEQFF
J gene: TRBJ2-7; D gene: NA; clone size: few; V gene: TRBV6-6; CDR3 DNA: TGTGCCAGCAGTAAGGGGGTGGGATCCTACGAGCAGTACTTC; CDR3 protein: CASSKGVGSYEQYF
J gene: TRBJ1-1; D gene: NA; clone size: NA; V gene: TRBV5-1; CDR3 DNA: TGCGCCAGCAGCTTGGGACAGTGGAACGCTGAAGCTTTCTTT; CDR3 protein: CASSLGQWNAEAFF
J gene: TRBJ2-1; D gene: NA; clone size: NA; V gene: TRBV12-5; CDR3 DNA: TGTGCTAGTGGTTTGACGTCGTACGGACAATTGAATGAGCAGTTCTTC; CDR3 protein: CASGLTSYGQLNEQFF
J gene: TRBJ2-3; D gene: TRBD2; clone size: few; V gene: TRBV7-3; CDR3 DNA: TGTGCCAGCAGCTTAGCTCCTAGCGGGAGGCTTGCAGATACGCAGTATTTT; CDR3 protein: CASSLAPSGRLADTQYF
J gene: TRBJ2-4; D gene: TRBD2; clone size: many; V gene: TRBV18; CDR3 DNA: TGTGCCAGCTCACCAACTAGCGGAAGACTTATAGCCAAAAACATTCAGTACTTC; CDR3 protein: CASSPTSGRLIAKNIQYF
J gene: TRBJ2-3; D gene: TRBD2; clone size: few; V gene: TRBV5-1; CDR3 DNA: TGCGCCAGCAGCGATCTAGCGGGCAGCACAGATACGCAGTATTTT; CDR3 protein: CASSDLAGSTDTQYF
J gene: TRBJ2-5; D gene: TRBD2; clone size: NA; V gene: TRBV7-2; CDR3 DNA: TGTGCCAGCAGCAAGCGGGAGACGAGAGAGACCCAGTACTTC; CDR3 protein: CASSKRETRETQYF
J gene: TRBJ2-5; D gene: NA; clone size: few; V gene: TRBV6-5; CDR3 DNA: TGTGCCAGCAGTTCTATTCAAGAGACCCAGTACTTC; CDR3 protein: CASSSIQETQYF
J gene: TRBJ1-2; D gene: NA; clone size: NA; V gene: TRBV27; CDR3 DNA: TGTGCCAGCAGCCGCAGACAGGACTATGGCTACACCTTC; CDR3 protein: CASSRRQDYGYTF
J gene: TRBJ1-5; D gene: NA; clone size: few; V gene: TRBV27; CDR3 DNA: TGTGCCAGCAGCCCACAGGTAAACAATCAGCCCCAGCATTTT; CDR3 protein: CASSPQVNNQPQHF
J gene: TRBJ2-1; D gene: NA; clone size: few; V gene: TRBV15; CDR3 DNA: TGTGCCACCAGCAGAGATTCCGCCAGAAACAATGAGCAGTTCTTC; CDR3 protein: CATSRDSARNNEQFF
J gene: TRBJ2-7; D gene: NA; clone size: few; V gene: TRBV5-4; CDR3 DNA: TGTGCCAGCAGCTTGACAGGGTATACCTACGAGCAGTACTTC; CDR3 protein: CASSLTGYTYEQYF
J gene: TRBJ1-4; D gene: TRBD1; clone size: NA; V gene: TRBV7-9; CDR3 DNA: TGTGCCAGCAGCTCCACGGAACAGGGGACTAATGAAAAACTGTTTTTT; CDR3 protein: CASSSTEQGTNEKLFF
J gene: TRBJ1-2; D gene: NA; clone size: few; V gene: TRBV20-1; CDR3 DNA: TGCAGTGCTTTCACTAACTATGGCTACACCTTC; CDR3 protein: CSAFTNYGYTF
J gene: TRBJ2-2; D gene: NA; clone size: NA; V gene: TRBV11-3; CDR3 DNA: TGTGCCAGCAGCTTGCAAATATTCTCGACCGGGGAGCTGTTTTTT; CDR3 protein: CASSLQIFSTGELFF
J gene: TRBJ1-2; D gene: NA; clone size: NA; V gene: TRBV29-1; CDR3 DNA: TGCAGCGTTCAGAACGTGATGGACGGCTATGGCTACACCTTC; CDR3 protein: CSVQNVMDGYGYTF
J gene: TRBJ2-1; D gene: NA; clone size: NA; V gene: TRBV18; CDR3 DNA: TGTGCCAGCTCACCACCGAGGACCCTCAACAATGAGCAGTTCTTC; CDR3 protein: CASSPPRTLNNEQFF
J gene: TRBJ2-1; D gene: NA; clone size: few; V gene: TRBV7-3; CDR3 DNA: TGTGCCAGCATCCGATCCGGCGGCTCCTACAATGAGCAGTTCTTC; CDR3 protein: CASIRSGGSYNEQFF
J gene: TRBJ2-4; D gene: TRBD2; clone size: few; V gene: TRBV28; CDR3 DNA: TGTGCCAGCAGTTCCCCAGAACGCTTCGGACTAGCGGGAGAGCAGGACATTCAGTACTTC; CDR3 protein: CASSSPERFGLAGEQDIQYF
J gene: TRBJ2-7; D gene: NA; clone size: many; V gene: TRBV11-2; CDR3 DNA: TGTGCCAGCAGCTTAGACGACCGCGAGCAGTACTTC; CDR3 protein: CASSLDDREQYF